This TCR beta chain comes out of a study of regulatory and conventional T cells in RAG deficiency. Conventional CD4+ T cells were sorted from blood as CD25-low CD127-high cells. The assay was immunoSEQ multiplex PCR, and TCRdb's table has in-frame clones only and misses some. Of more than 40,000 clones listed, 90% are singletons. General observations from the study: Other subsets showed around 10-fold reductions, but Treg unique TCR beta sequences fell about 100-fold in these patients.

As concerns this clone: Its antigen is not identified. A junction end diverges from the germline sequence, so it may reflect a read error.

CDR3 length equals 13 residues. The germline V gene has CDR1 SGHAT and CDR2 FQNNGV. These same data were also listed under a study on regulatory T cells. That source notes: The primer mix had 52 TRBV and 13 TRBJ primers. Regulatory T cells showed the strongest V-J pair restriction and V/J gene skewing among patient repertoires.

Sequenced material: CD4+ effector T cells sorted from blood. The gene calls are TRBV11-2 and TRBJ2-3; 7 bases are shared with TRBD2. The origin of this receptor is a human donor in good health. The CDR3 DNA reads TGTGCCAGCAGCACCGATCGCGCGGGAGAAAATCGCTTT. It codes for CASSTDRAGENRF.